A single sample is the source of the 8 T cell receptor beta chains below, sequenced in a study of T cell responses to AZD1222 COVID-19 vaccine. Method: immunoSEQ multiplex PCR; TCRdb's copy keeps in-frame clones and lacks some. This table has about 100,000 clones, around nine tenths appearing once. Sequenced material: peripheral blood, taken on day 0 of AZD1222 vaccination. The receptors were gathered from an adult in good health.

On this clone: A read error is likely, as this CDR3 ends without the conserved phenylalanine or tryptophan. The V call is TRBV12-5, the J call TRBJ1-6; TRBD1 agrees at 8 bases. Germline V gene lookup returns CDR1 LGHNT and CDR2 FRNRAP. Unmatched junction bases numbered 5, after V lost 4 bases and J lost 3 bases. The CDR3 consists of 16 residues. CDR3: CASGSYGQGYNSPLHL. DNA of the CDR3: TGTGCTAGTGGTTCATACGGACAGGGCTATAATTCACCCCTCCACCTT.

The chain uses TRBV5-8 and TRBJ1-5; perhaps TRBD1 as D (6 bases). The CDR3 spans 15 residues. Germline V gene sequence: CDR1 SGHTS, CDR2 YDEGEE. V gave up 0 bases and J gave up 7 bases, with 14 bases separating them. The CDR3 sequence is CASSLDLVGAQPQHF. CDR3 nucleotide sequence: TGTGCCAGCAGCTTGGATCTTGTGGGGGCCCAGCCCCAGCATTTT.

The genes are TRBV5-1 and TRBJ1-5, with no clear D. In germline, CDR1 is SGHRS, CDR2 YFSETQ. The CDR3 has 13 amino acids. V lost 0 bases, J lost 5 bases, and 6 bases lay in between. CDR3 bases: TGCGCCAGCAGCTTGGGGGCGGATCAGCCCCAGCATTTT. Translated, it gives CASSLGADQPQHF.

The table lists this clone with a few counts. This chain connects TRBV5-1 to TRBJ1-1; D unresolved. Germline CDR1 is SGHRS and CDR2 is YFSETQ. V gave up 4 bases and J gave up 1 base, with 11 bases separating them. CDR3 length equals 14 residues. CDR3 protein: CASSPHLTNTEAFF. The CDR3 bases are TGCGCCAGCAGCCCCCATTTGACGAACACTGAAGCTTTCTTT.

This clone showed up just once. The chain couples TRBV2 to TRBJ1-2; D might be TRBD1 (6 bases). Germline CDR1 reads SNHLY; CDR2 reads FYNNEI. The CDR3 runs to 12 residues. Trimming left V 6 bases short and J 5 bases short, with 10 bases between. The CDR3 loop reads CASSTQGYGYTF. Here the CDR3 DNA reads TGTGCCAGCAGCACACAGGGATATGGCTACACCTTC. Together with reference TRBV2 and TRBJ1-2, the CDR3 gives the full variable domain: EPEVTQTPSHQVTQMGQEVILRCVPISNHLYFYWYRQILGQKVEFLVSFYNNEISEKSEIFDDQFSVERPDGSNFTLKIRSTKLEDSAMYFCASSTQGYGYTFGSGTRLTVV.

This chain connects TRBV7-3 to TRBJ1-1; 10 bases fit TRBD1. The germline gives CDR1 SGHTA, CDR2 FQGTGA. CDR3 length: 15 residues. The V gene end was trimmed by 6 bases and the J gene end by 2 bases; junction bases not matched to a gene: 6. The CDR3 reads CASSLTGGSNTEAFF. CDR3 DNA sequence: TGTGCCAGCAGTTTGACAGGGGGCTCAAACACTGAAGCTTTCTTT.

In DNA, the CDR3 is TGTGCCAGCAGCTTAGTACAGCAGGGGTACTACAATGAGCAGTTCTTC. Translation gives CASSLVQQGYYNEQFF. V is TRBV7-9 and J is TRBJ2-1, with D perhaps TRBD1 (6 bases). Trimming stripped 1 base from V and 3 bases from J, with 13 bases between. Per the germline V gene, CDR1 is SEHNR and CDR2 is FQNEAQ (reference sequence). CDR3 length equals 16 residues.

This chain uses TRBV19 with TRBJ2-2; 9 nucleotides agree with TRBD1. The V gene end was trimmed by 4 bases and the J gene end by 4 bases; junction bases not matched to a gene: 4. CDR1 and CDR2 (germline): LNHDA, SQIVND (reference sequence). This CDR3 comprises 15 residues. CDR3 DNA sequence: TGTGCCAGTAGTAATCGGACAGGGGCCACCGGGGAGCTGTTTTTT. This sequence encodes CASSNRTGATGELFF.